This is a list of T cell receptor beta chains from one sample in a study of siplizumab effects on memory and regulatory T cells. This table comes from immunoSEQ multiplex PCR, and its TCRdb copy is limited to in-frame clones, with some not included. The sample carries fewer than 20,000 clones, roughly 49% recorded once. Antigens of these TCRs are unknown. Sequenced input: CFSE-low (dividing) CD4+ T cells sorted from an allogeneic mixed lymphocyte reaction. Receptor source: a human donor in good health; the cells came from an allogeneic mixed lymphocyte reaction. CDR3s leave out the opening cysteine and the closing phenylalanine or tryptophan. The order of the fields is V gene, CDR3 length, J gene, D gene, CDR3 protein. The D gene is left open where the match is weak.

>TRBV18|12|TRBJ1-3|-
ASSPSTPGNTIY
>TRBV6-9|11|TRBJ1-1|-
ASSYMRRGEAF
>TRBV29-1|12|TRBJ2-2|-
SVEGRLNTGELF
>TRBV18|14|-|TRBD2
ASSPVTSGGQETQY
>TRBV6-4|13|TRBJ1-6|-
ASSAPSTRNSPLH
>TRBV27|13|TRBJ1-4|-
ASSPFTATNEKLF
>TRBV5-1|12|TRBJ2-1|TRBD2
ASSGGTSVNEQF
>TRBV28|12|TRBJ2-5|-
ASSNGAAVETQY
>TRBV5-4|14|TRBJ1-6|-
ASSLALGANNSPLH
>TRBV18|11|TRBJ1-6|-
ASSRDAGSPLH
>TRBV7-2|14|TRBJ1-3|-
ASSSRTATSGNTIY
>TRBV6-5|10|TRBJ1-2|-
ASSNLRYGYT
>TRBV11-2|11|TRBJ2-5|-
ASSSTLQETQY
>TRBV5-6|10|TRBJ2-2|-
ASSLNTGELF
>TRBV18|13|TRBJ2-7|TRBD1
ASSAPGQGTYEQY
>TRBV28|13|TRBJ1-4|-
ASSTGPLTNEKLF
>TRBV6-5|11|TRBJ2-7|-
ASRLTGNHEQY
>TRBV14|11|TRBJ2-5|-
ASSPIWGETQY